The source of this T cell receptor beta chain is a study of blood T cell repertoires in COVID-19. Overall study: Some COVID-19 samples were acute and others convalescent; all came from the United States, Italy and Spain. The cDNA or gDNA used as material had been derived from T cells, B-cell-depleted T cells, or PBMCs.

Here immunoSEQ multiplex PCR was the method, and the copy in TCRdb shows in-frame clones only, minus some. Altogether around 170,000 clones are present, approximately 85% being singletons, with the ten largest covering about 9.6%. Clinical history reported by participants formed the basis on which cohorts were assigned. Symptom resolution, clearance, or two negative PCRs marked the recovered donors of Cohort 3. The CDR3 is 15 amino acids. Germline V CDR1 and CDR2: SGHDT, YYEEEE. With V trimmed by 0 bases and J by 11 bases, 11 bases remained unmatched. This TCR was recovered from a woman in her 30s who had recovered from COVID-19. The sample comprised PBMCs or T cells enriched from blood (not recorded which). The chain carries TRBV5-6 and TRBJ2-3, with 8 bases lining up with TRBD2. CDR3 sequence reads: CASSLGLGRAQEQYF. The CDR3 DNA reads as TGTGCCAGCAGCTTGGGGCTCGGGAGGGCCCAGGAGCAGTATTTT.